These T cell receptor beta chains were read from a single sample in a study of OX40 agonist ivuxolimab in advanced cancers. Clones were sequenced by immunoSEQ multiplex PCR, and TCRdb holds only the in-frame ones, with some missing. The sample lists about 47,000 clones, around 85% occurring once. The source was CD4+ or CD8+ T cells sorted from blood, collected in a trial of the OX40 agonist ivuxolimab. Receptors were obtained from an adult with an advanced solid tumor such as melanoma, head and neck, liver or kidney cancer. The CDR3 runs from the conserved cysteine through the conserved F or W. A D gene is named only where the DNA matches it firmly. A clone size is listed for some rows: how often the clone was seen (once, few, many), or a class if it is expanded.

TRBV5-1	NA	NA	TRBJ2-2	TGCGCCAGCAGCTCTGGGGGGACCACCGGGGAGCTGTTTTTT	CASSSGGTTGELFF
TRBV14	NA	NA	TRBJ1-6	TGTGCCAGCAGCCAAGACGGGGTAGCACCCCTCCACTTT	CASSQDGVAPLHF
TRBV18	TRBD2	NA	TRBJ2-7	TGTGCCAGCTCACCCTACCCCTTTTTGTCCAGCGGGAATGCAGACGAGCAGTACTTC	CASSPYPFLSSGNADEQYF
TRBV7-2	NA	NA	TRBJ2-6	TGTGCCAGCAGCCGCGCGGGGGCCAACGTCCTGACTTTC	CASSRAGANVLTF
TRBV27	NA	NA	TRBJ2-7	TGTGCCAGCAGTCCAACGGGCCTCCTAGGGGACGAGCAGTACTTC	CASSPTGLLGDEQYF
TRBV29-1	NA	NA	TRBJ2-1	TGCAGCGTTGAAGATCGGGGTGTGGGAGGGGGAAATGAGCAGTTCTTC	CSVEDRGVGGGNEQFF
TRBV7-2	NA	few	TRBJ1-6	TGTGCCAGCAGCACAACGAATTCACCCCTCCACTTT	CASSTTNSPLHF
TRBV7-9	NA	NA	TRBJ1-2	TGTGCCAGCAGCTTGGAGGGGTATGGCTACACCTTC	CASSLEGYGYTF
TRBV11-2	TRBD2	NA	TRBJ2-1	TGTGCCAGCAGCTTAGGGACTAGCGGGAAACTCTACAATGAGCAGTTCTTC	CASSLGTSGKLYNEQFF
TRBV7-2	TRBD1	once	TRBJ2-1	TGTGCCAGCAGCATCCTTCCGGGACAGGGGAACAATGAGCAGTTCTTC	CASSILPGQGNNEQFF
TRBV28	TRBD2	NA	TRBJ2-7	TGTGCCAGCAGTTTACTGACTAGCGCCTCCTACGAGCAGTACTTC	CASSLLTSASYEQYF
TRBV15	NA	NA	TRBJ2-1	TGTGCCACCAGCCCAGGGCGGACCTCCTACAATGAGCAGTTCTTC	CATSPGRTSYNEQFF
TRBV7-9	TRBD2	NA	TRBJ2-1	TGTGCCAGCAGCTTAGACCAAGCGGGGGAGCAGTTCTTC	CASSLDQAGEQFF
TRBV7-9	NA	NA	TRBJ2-3	TGTGCCAGCAGCTTAGCGGTGAGCACAGATACGCAGTATTTT	CASSLAVSTDTQYF
TRBV2	NA	NA	TRBJ2-7	TGTGCCAGCAGCGGGGACGGGTACGAGCAGTACTTC	CASSGDGYEQYF
TRBV7-3	TRBD2	NA	TRBJ2-5	TGTGCCAGCAGCGTAGGTAGCGGGAGATGGGGTGAGACCCAGTACTTC	CASSVGSGRWGETQYF
TRBV7-8	NA	NA	TRBJ1-5	TGTGCCAGCAGCCCGGGGGGATTCAATCAGCCCCAGCATTTT	CASSPGGFNQPQHF
TRBV5-1	TRBD1	NA	TRBJ2-1	TGCGCCACTACCCGGGACAGGGCTGCCCTTGAGCAGTTCTTC	CATTRDRAALEQFF
TRBV19	NA	NA	TRBJ2-3	TGTGCCAGTAGCCGCGGGGATACGCAGTATTTT	CASSRGDTQYF
TRBV7-2	TRBD1	NA	TRBJ1-4	TGTGCCAGCAGCTTCAACAGGGGTTCCTATGAAAAACTGTTTTTT	CASSFNRGSYEKLFF
TRBV19	NA	NA	TRBJ2-4	TGTGCCAGTAGTATAGGCAGGAGGGGTAACATTCAGTACTTC	CASSIGRRGNIQYF
TRBV6-4	TRBD2	NA	TRBJ2-1	TGTGCCAGCAGTGTGGCTAGCGGTTATGAGCAGTTCTTC	CASSVASGYEQFF
TRBV27	NA	NA	TRBJ2-1	TGTGCCAGCAGCGGGACACGCTCCTACAATGAGCAGTTCTTC	CASSGTRSYNEQFF
TRBV10-2	TRBD2	NA	TRBJ2-1	TGCGCCAGCAGTGCCAGGACTAGCTTTTACTACAATGAGCAGTTCTTC	CASSARTSFYYNEQFF
TRBV7-3	NA	NA	TRBJ2-3	TGTGCCAGCAGCTTAGTCCCCGTTAGCACAGATACGCAGTATTTT	CASSLVPVSTDTQYF
TRBV6-1	NA	NA	TRBJ2-7	TGTGCCAGCAGTGAGCGCTTGTACGAGCAGTACTTC	CASSERLYEQYF
TRBV2	NA	NA	TRBJ2-2	TGTGCCAGCGGTACCCTCCGCACCGGGGAGCTGTTTTTT	CASGTLRTGELFF
TRBV29-1	TRBD2	once	TRBJ2-1	TGCAGCGTTGATACTAGCGGGGTTTACAATGAGCAGTTCTTC	CSVDTSGVYNEQFF
TRBV5-4	NA	NA	TRBJ2-5	TGTGCCAGCAGCGTGGATATAGAACAAGAGACCCAGTACTTC	CASSVDIEQETQYF
TRBV7-8	NA	NA	TRBJ2-7	TGTGCCAGCAGCGATGGACTGCTCTACGAGCAGTACTTC	CASSDGLLYEQYF
TRBV21-1	NA	once	TRBJ1-4	TGTGCCAGCAGCCTGATGACTGGGGACAGGAGCCGCCGGGGTGAAAAACTGTTTTTT	CASSLMTGDRSRRGEKLFF
TRBV6-4	NA	NA	TRBJ2-3	TGTGCCAGCAGGAGTGTCTCGGGTACGCAGTATTTT	CASRSVSGTQYF
TRBV18	NA	once	TRBJ1-6	TGTGCCAGCTCACCAGAGGGAATGCAATCACCCCTCCACTTT	CASSPEGMQSPLHF
TRBV25-1	NA	NA	TRBJ1-6	TGTGCCAGCAGTGAATGGGGCCTCAGGGGTTCACCCCTCCACTTT	CASSEWGLRGSPLHF
TRBV19	NA	NA	TRBJ2-3	TGTGCCAGTAGTATAACGTCGACCAGGTCAGCAGATACGCAGTATTTT	CASSITSTRSADTQYF
TRBV11-2	TRBD1	NA	TRBJ2-5	TGTGCCAGCAGCTTAGGACAGGGTTGGGAGACCCAGTACTTC	CASSLGQGWETQYF
TRBV9	NA	NA	TRBJ2-5	TGTGCCAGCAGCGTAGGGGTCTCGGGGGAAGGGGAGACCCAGTACTTC	CASSVGVSGEGETQYF
TRBV14	NA	NA	TRBJ2-1	TGTGCCAGCAGCCAAGCATCCTTTCAGTTCTTC	CASSQASFQFF
TRBV13	NA	once	TRBJ1-2	TGTGCCAGCAGTGAAGCGGCCCAACCAGGCTATGGCTACACCTTC	CASSEAAQPGYGYTF
TRBV13	NA	NA	TRBJ1-3	TGTGCCAGCAGCTTCCTGGGTGTTGGAAACACCATATATTTT	CASSFLGVGNTIYF
TRBV13	TRBD2	once	TRBJ2-1	TGTGCCAGCAGCTTAGGCGCTAGCGGGAGGGGTGAGCAGTTCTTC	CASSLGASGRGEQFF
TRBV5-6	NA	NA	TRBJ2-5	TGTGCCAGCAGCTTGGGACTACCCTTCCAAGAGACCCAGTACTTC	CASSLGLPFQETQYF
TRBV28	NA	NA	TRBJ1-5	TGTGCCAGCAGTCAACTCCCCCAGGCTCAGCCCCAGCATTTT	CASSQLPQAQPQHF
TRBV5-1	TRBD2	NA	TRBJ2-5	TGCGCCAGCAGCTCCTCCGGCACTAGCGGGCAAGAGACCCAGTACTTC	CASSSSGTSGQETQYF
TRBV4-1	NA	few	TRBJ2-2	TGCGCCAGCAGCCTGCGTGAAGCTACCGGGGAGCTGTTTTTT	CASSLREATGELFF
TRBV9	TRBD2	few	TRBJ2-7	TGTGCCAGCAGCGTAGCCTCTAGCGGGAGGCCTTACGAGCAGTACTTC	CASSVASSGRPYEQYF
TRBV2	NA	NA	TRBJ2-3	TGTGCCAGCAGTGAAGGCACAGATACGCAGTATTTT	CASSEGTDTQYF
TRBV7-9	NA	NA	TRBJ1-3	TGTGCCAGCAGCTTAGCAGACAAAGGAAACACCATATATTTT	CASSLADKGNTIYF
TRBV7-6	NA	NA	TRBJ2-5	TGTGCCAGCAGCTTAGTACAGGATAAAAAAGAGACCCAGTACTTC	CASSLVQDKKETQYF
TRBV4-3	NA	NA	TRBJ1-1	TGCGCCAGCAGCCAAGCCGACGAGGTGAACACTGAAGCTTTCTTT	CASSQADEVNTEAFF